What follows describes a single T cell receptor beta chain. As yet, its antigen is unknown. Assay: immunoSEQ multiplex PCR; the TCRdb copy retains only in-frame clones and omits some. This table has roughly 60,000 clones, roughly 76% appearing once. Time point in this sample: week 35, safety follow-up. Topical imiquimod accompanied each vaccine dose, which consisted of 300 ug of mutant IDH1 20-mer peptide. Patients underwent eight vaccinations, which took place in weeks 1, 3, 5, 7, 11, 15, 19 and 23. These data are taken from a study of a mutant IDH1 vaccine in newly diagnosed glioma. Points from the study as a whole: Of all patients, nearly 95% showed vaccine-induced immune responses. Variations in leading peripheral T cell clonotypes appeared to have no connection with pseudoprogression.

The CDR3 contains 15 residues. Germline lookup yields CDR1 SGHTA and CDR2 FQGNSA. V lost 0 bases, J lost 4 bases, and 9 bases lay in between. The specimen was PBMCs, collected from a glioma patient whose treatment included an IDH1 peptide vaccine. This sequence was found in a man aged 35-49 years with glioma. The chain joins TRBV7-2 to TRBJ2-2; a possible D gene is TRBD2 (6 bases). CDR3 in amino acids: CASSLAPGGTGELFF. The DNA of the CDR3 is TGTGCCAGCAGCTTAGCTCCCGGGGGCACCGGGGAGCTGTTTTTT. The full variable domain, completed using reference TRBV7-2 and TRBJ2-2, is GAGVSQSPSNKVTEKGKDVELRCDPISGHTALYWYRQSLGQGLEFLIYFQGNSAPDKSGLPSDRFSAERTGGSVSTLTIQRTQQEDSAVYLCASSLAPGGTGELFFGEGSRLTVL.